The rows below give T cell receptor beta chains drawn from one sample of a study of cytomegalovirus exposure and HLA in healthy donors. Sequencing used immunoSEQ multiplex PCR; TCRdb keeps in-frame clones, though not all of them. Of 210,000 or so clones detected, just over 75% appear once; the ten largest clones hold 2.7%. The specimen sequenced was PBMCs. These receptors originate from a woman aged 55-70 years in good health and CMV-seropositive. Each CDR3 is given with its conserved first and last residue. A D gene is named only where the DNA matches it firmly. Expanded clones get a size class; other rows say once, few or many, or leave the size out.

V gene,D gene,J gene,clone size,CDR3 protein,CDR3 DNA
TRBV30,TRBD1,TRBJ1-6,NA,CAWSEQGNSPLHF,TGTGCCTGGAGTGAACAGGGGAATTCACCCCTCCACTTT
TRBV5-1,TRBD2,TRBJ2-3,NA,CASSQPGLSTDTQYF,TGCGCCAGCAGCCAACCGGGACTATCCACCGATACGCAGTATTTT
TRBV6-6,TRBD1,TRBJ1-2,NA,CASSYGTDDGYTF,TGTGCCAGCAGTTATGGGACAGACGATGGCTACACCTTC
TRBV7-2,TRBD1,TRBJ2-5,NA,CASSLVPGTAQETQYF,TGTGCCAGCAGCTTAGTTCCCGGGACAGCTCAAGAGACCCAGTACTTC
TRBV5-1,TRBD1,TRBJ2-6,NA,CASSRTGQGATGANVLTF,TGCGCCAGCAGCCGTACAGGACAGGGCGCGACTGGGGCCAACGTCCTGACTTTC
TRBV7-9,NA,TRBJ1-5,NA,CASGIGEHQPQHF,TGTGCCAGCGGCATCGGGGAGCACCAGCCCCAGCATTTT
TRBV29-1,TRBD1,TRBJ1-1,few,CSVGTVNTEAFF,TGCAGCGTGGGGACAGTGAACACTGAAGCTTTCTTT
TRBV9,NA,TRBJ2-7,NA,CASSVATASYEQYF,TGTGCCAGCAGCGTAGCTACGGCTAGCTACGAGCAGTACTTC
TRBV6-5,NA,TRBJ1-2,NA,CASSYSTVNYGYTF,TGTGCCAGCAGTTACTCGACAGTGAACTATGGCTACACCTTC
TRBV30,NA,TRBJ1-2,NA,CAWRPPAVPSYGYTF,TGTGCCTGGAGGCCCCCTGCAGTCCCCTCCTATGGCTACACCTTC
TRBV7-9,TRBD2,TRBJ2-2,NA,CASSPGLAGTGELFF,TGTGCCAGCAGCCCTGGACTAGCGGGAACCGGGGAGCTGTTTTTT
TRBV4-1,NA,TRBJ2-7,NA,CASSQDFITGAQYEQYF,TGCGCCAGCAGCCAAGACTTTATTACGGGAGCCCAATACGAGCAGTACTTC
TRBV2,NA,TRBJ1-5,once,CASSEWGGSRQPQHF,TGTGCCAGCAGTGAGTGGGGGGGGTCTCGCCAGCCCCAGCATTTT
TRBV5-1,TRBD1,TRBJ1-2,once,CASSPGGQGVPYGYTF,TGCGCCAGCAGCCCTGGCGGGCAGGGGGTTCCCTATGGCTACACCTTC
TRBV9,TRBD2,TRBJ2-3,few,CASSVTTSGTYIFTDTQYF,TGTGCCAGCAGCGTAACGACTAGCGGGACATACATCTTCACAGATACGCAGTATTTT
TRBV5-1,TRBD1,TRBJ1-1,few,CASSLEGAAEAFF,TGCGCCAGCAGCTTGGAGGGGGCCGCTGAAGCTTTCTTT
TRBV19,NA,TRBJ1-1,NA,CASSTLGRTEAFF,TGTGCCAGTAGTACCCTGGGGAGGACTGAAGCTTTCTTT
TRBV2,TRBD1,TRBJ1-5,NA,CASRADRGFSNQPQHF,TGTGCCAGCAGAGCGGACAGGGGGTTTAGCAATCAGCCCCAGCATTTT
TRBV9,NA,TRBJ2-3,NA,CASSSRGARGDTQYF,TGTGCCAGCAGCAGCCGGGGGGCGCGGGGAGATACGCAGTATTTT
TRBV7-6,NA,TRBJ1-1,NA,CASSPRQNTEAFF,TGTGCCAGCAGCCCAAGACAGAACACTGAAGCTTTCTTT
TRBV30,NA,TRBJ1-6,NA,CACYRGAYPPLHF,TGTGCCTGTTACCGGGGGGCTTACCCACCCCTCCACTTT
TRBV10-2,NA,TRBJ1-5,few,CASSGFRVGQPQHF,TGCGCCAGCAGTGGGTTCAGGGTAGGTCAGCCCCAGCATTTT
TRBV29-1,NA,TRBJ2-7,NA,CSAKGQQTYEQYF,TGCAGCGCCAAGGGACAACAGACCTACGAGCAGTACTTC
TRBV27,TRBD2,TRBJ2-1,few,CASTPFSGGGYNEQFF,TGTGCCAGCACCCCTTTTAGCGGGGGTGGTTACAATGAGCAGTTCTTC
TRBV6-1,NA,TRBJ2-4,NA,CASRALAKNIQYF,TGTGCCAGCAGAGCGCTAGCCAAAAACATTCAGTACTTC
TRBV10-3,NA,TRBJ1-5,NA,CAISVLGANQPQHF,TGTGCCATCAGTGTTTTGGGGGCCAATCAGCCCCAGCATTTT
TRBV5-6,NA,TRBJ1-2,NA,CASSLDRAYGYTF,TGTGCCAGCAGCTTGGACAGGGCCTATGGCTACACCTTC
TRBV29-1,TRBD1,TRBJ1-5,once,CSVEFGTDQPQHF,TGCAGCGTTGAGTTTGGGACAGACCAGCCCCAGCATTTT
TRBV5-4,NA,TRBJ1-4,NA,CASSLVSGAGEKLFF,TGTGCCAGCAGCTTGGTCTCAGGGGCAGGGGAAAAACTGTTTTTT
TRBV6-1,TRBD1,TRBJ1-2,NA,CASSPPMTGGYGYTF,TGTGCCAGCAGTCCCCCCATGACAGGGGGTTATGGCTACACCTTC
TRBV6-4,NA,TRBJ2-2,NA,CASSGQAFSGELFF,TGTGCCAGCAGCGGACAAGCGTTCTCGGGGGAGCTGTTTTTT
TRBV6-8,TRBD1,TRBJ1-2,NA,CASSTRGWDRGRNGYTF,TGTGCCAGCAGTACCCGAGGTTGGGACAGGGGTCGGAATGGCTACACCTTC
TRBV7-9,NA,TRBJ1-2,NA,CSSSLVQGASYGYTF,TGTTCCAGCAGCTTAGTTCAGGGCGCCTCCTATGGCTACACCTTC
TRBV5-1,NA,TRBJ1-1,few,CASSLIVGANTEAFF,TGCGCCAGCAGCTTGATTGTAGGGGCGAACACTGAAGCTTTCTTT
TRBV7-9,TRBD1,TRBJ1-1,few,CASSFWTGATEAFF,TGTGCCAGCAGCTTTTGGACAGGGGCTACTGAAGCTTTCTTT
TRBV18,NA,TRBJ1-1,NA,CASSPFEGNTEAFF,TGTGCCAGCTCACCTTTCGAGGGGAACACTGAAGCTTTCTTT
TRBV30,NA,TRBJ2-3,NA,CAWRTRARTDTQYF,TGTGCCTGGAGGACTAGGGCTCGCACAGATACGCAGTATTTT
TRBV2,NA,TRBJ2-7,NA,CASSEDTGEQYF,TGTGCCAGCAGTGAAGATACAGGCGAGCAGTACTTC
TRBV11-1,NA,TRBJ1-1,NA,CASSPRTGGTEAFF,TGTGCCAGCAGCCCAAGGACGGGGGGCACTGAAGCTTTCTTT
TRBV20-1,NA,TRBJ2-5,NA,CSAPYQETQYF,TGCAGTGCCCCGTACCAAGAGACCCAGTACTTC